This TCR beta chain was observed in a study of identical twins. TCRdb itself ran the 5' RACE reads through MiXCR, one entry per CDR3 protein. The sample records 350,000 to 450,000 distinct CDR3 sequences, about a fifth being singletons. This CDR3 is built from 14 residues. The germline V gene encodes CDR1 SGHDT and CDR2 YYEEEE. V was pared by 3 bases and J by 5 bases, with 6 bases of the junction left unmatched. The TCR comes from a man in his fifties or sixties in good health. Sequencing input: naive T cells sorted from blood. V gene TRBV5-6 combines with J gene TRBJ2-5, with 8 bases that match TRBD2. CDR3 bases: TGTGCCAGCAGCTATTCGGGACTAGTGGAGACCCAGTACTTC. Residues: CASSYSGLVETQYF. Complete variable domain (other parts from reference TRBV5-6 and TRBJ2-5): DAGVTQSPTHLIKTRGQQVTLRCSPKSGHDTVSWYQQALGQGPQFIFQYYEEEERQRGNFPDRFSGHQFPNYSSELNVNALLLGDSALYLCASSYSGLVETQYFGPGTRLLVL.